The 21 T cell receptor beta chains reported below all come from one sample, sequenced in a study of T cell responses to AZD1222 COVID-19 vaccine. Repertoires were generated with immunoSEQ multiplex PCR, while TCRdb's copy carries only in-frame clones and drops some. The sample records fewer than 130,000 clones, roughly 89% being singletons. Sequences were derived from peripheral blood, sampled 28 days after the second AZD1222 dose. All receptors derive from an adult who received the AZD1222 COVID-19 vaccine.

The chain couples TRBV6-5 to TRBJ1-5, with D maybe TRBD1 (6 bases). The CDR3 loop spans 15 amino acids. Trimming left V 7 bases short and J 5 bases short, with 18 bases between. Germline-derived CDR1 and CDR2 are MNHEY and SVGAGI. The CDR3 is CASTPGDRRDQPQHF. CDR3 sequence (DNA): TGTGCCAGCACCCCAGGGGACCGGAGGGATCAGCCCCAGCATTTT.

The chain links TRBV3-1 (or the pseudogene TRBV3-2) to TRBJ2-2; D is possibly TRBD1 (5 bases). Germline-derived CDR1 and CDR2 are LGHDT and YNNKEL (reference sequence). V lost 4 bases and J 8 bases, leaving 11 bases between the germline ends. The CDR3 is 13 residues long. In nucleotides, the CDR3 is TGTGCCAGCAGCCCCCTGCAGGGAGGGGAGCTGTTTTTT. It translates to CASSPLQGGELFF.

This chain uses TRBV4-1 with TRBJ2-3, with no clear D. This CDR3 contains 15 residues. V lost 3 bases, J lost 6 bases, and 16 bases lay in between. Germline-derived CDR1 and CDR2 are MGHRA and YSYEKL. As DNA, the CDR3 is TGCGCCAGCAGCCAGGCCGGGTCTCTTCGGGATACGCAGTATTTT. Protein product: CASSQAGSLRDTQYF.

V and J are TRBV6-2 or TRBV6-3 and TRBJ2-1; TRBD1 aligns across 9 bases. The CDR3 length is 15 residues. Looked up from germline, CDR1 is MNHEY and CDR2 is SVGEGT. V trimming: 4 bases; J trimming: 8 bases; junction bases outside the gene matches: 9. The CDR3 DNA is TGTGCCAGCAGTTTCCAACAGGGGGCTCGGGATGAGCAGTTCTTC. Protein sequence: CASSFQQGARDEQFF.

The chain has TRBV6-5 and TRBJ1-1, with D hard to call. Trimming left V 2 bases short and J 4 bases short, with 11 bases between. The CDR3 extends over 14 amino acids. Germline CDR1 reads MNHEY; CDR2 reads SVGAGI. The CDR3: CASSYRVSGTEAFF. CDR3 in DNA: TGTGCCAGCAGTTACCGAGTTTCTGGCACTGAAGCTTTCTTT.

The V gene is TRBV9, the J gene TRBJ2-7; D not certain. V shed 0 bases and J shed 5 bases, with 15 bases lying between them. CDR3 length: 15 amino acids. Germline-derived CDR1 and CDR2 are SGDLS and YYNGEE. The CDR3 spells CASSVDATPMDEQYF. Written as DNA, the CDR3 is TGTGCCAGCAGCGTAGACGCGACCCCAATGGACGAGCAGTACTTC. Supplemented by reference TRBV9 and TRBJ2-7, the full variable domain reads DSGVTQTPKHLITATGQRVTLRCSPRSGDLSVYWYQQSLDQGLQFLIQYYNGEERAKGNILERFSAQQFPDLHSELNLSSLELGDSALYFCASSVDATPMDEQYFGPGTRLTVT.

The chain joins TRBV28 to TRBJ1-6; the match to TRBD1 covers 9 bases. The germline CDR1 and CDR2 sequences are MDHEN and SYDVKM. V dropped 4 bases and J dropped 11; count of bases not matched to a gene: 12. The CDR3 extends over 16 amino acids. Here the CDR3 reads CASSSTGTGRMAPLHF. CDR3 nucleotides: TGTGCCAGCAGTTCCACCGGGACAGGGCGTATGGCACCCCTCCACTTT.

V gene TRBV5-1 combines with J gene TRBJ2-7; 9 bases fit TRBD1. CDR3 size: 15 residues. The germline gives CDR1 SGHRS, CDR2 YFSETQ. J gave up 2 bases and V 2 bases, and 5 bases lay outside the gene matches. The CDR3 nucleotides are TGCGCCAGCAGCTTAGGGACAGGGATAACCTACGAGCAGTACTTC. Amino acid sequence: CASSLGTGITYEQYF.

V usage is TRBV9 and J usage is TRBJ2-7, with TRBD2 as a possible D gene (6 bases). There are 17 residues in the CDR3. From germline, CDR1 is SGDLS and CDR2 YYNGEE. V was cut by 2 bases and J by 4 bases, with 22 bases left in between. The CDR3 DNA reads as TGTGCCAGCAGCGTCGGCGGGGCTCTCTTCTCGGAGTACGAGCAGTACTTC. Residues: CASSVGGALFSEYEQYF.

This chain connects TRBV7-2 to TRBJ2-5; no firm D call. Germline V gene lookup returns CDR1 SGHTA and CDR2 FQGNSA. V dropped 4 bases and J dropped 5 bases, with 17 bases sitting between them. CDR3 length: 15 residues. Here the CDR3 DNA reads TGTGCCAGCAGCTCCCTAGGTCCCTCTTCGGAGACCCAGTACTTC. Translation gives CASSSLGPSSETQYF.

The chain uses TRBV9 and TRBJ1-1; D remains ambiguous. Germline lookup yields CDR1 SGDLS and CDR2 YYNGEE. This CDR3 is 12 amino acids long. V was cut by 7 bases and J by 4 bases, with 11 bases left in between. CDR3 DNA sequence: TGTGCCAGCGGAGGAGGGTCCACTGAAGCTTTCTTT. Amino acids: CASGGGSTEAFF.

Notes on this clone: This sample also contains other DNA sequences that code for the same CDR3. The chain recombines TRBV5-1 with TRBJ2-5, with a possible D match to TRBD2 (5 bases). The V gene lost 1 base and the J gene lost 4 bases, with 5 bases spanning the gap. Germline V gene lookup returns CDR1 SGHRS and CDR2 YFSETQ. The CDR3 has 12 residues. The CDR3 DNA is TGCGCCAGCAGCTTGAGCGGAGAGACCCAGTACTTC. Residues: CASSLSGETQYF.

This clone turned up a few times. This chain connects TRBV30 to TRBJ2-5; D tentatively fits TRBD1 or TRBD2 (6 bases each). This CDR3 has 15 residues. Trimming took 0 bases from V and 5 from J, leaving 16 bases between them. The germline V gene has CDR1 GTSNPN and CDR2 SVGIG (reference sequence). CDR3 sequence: CAWSVGGSGRETQYF. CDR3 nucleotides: TGTGCCTGGAGTGTAGGGGGGAGCGGCCGGGAGACCCAGTACTTC.

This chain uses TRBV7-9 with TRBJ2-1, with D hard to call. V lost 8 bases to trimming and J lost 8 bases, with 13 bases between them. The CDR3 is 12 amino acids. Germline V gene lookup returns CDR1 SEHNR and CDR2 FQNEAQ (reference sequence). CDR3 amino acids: CASATSVDEQFF. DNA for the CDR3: TGTGCCAGCGCTACTTCGGTCGATGAGCAGTTCTTC.

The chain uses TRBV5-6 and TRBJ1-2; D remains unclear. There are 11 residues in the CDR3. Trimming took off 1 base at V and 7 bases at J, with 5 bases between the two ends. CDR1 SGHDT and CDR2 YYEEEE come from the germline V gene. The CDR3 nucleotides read TGTGCCAGCAGCTTGACGGGTGGCTACACCTTC. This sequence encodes CASSLTGGYTF.

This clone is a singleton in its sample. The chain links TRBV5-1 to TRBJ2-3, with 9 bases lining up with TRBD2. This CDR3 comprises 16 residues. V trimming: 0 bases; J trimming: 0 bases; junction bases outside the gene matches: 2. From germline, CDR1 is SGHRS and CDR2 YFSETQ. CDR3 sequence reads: CASSLDSGGSTDTQYF. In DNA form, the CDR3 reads TGCGCCAGCAGCTTGGACAGCGGGGGGAGCACAGATACGCAGTATTTT.

The CDR3, as DNA: TGTGCCAGCAGTCGACGTTCGGGGGGAGTTGACTATGGCTACACCTTC. It is translated as CASSRRSGGVDYGYTF. The chain combines TRBV7-3 with TRBJ1-2; possible D gene TRBD1, 5 bases. CDR1 is SGHTA and CDR2 is FQGTGA in the germline V gene. Deletions cut 6 bases from V and 3 bases from J, with 20 bases between. The CDR3 loop spans 16 amino acids.

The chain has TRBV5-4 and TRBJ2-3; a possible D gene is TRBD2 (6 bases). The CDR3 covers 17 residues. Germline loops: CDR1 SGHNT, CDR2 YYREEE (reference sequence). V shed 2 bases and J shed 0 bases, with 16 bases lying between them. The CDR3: CASSFAVGGTSTDTQYF. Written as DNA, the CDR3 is TGTGCCAGCAGCTTCGCTGTGGGCGGGACTAGCACAGATACGCAGTATTTT.

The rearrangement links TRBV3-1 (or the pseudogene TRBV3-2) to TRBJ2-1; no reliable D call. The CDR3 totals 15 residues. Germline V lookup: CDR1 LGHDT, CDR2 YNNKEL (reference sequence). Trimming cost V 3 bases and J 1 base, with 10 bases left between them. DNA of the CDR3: TGTGCCAGCAGCCAGGTCAGCAGTTCCTACAATGAGCAGTTCTTC. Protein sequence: CASSQVSSSYNEQFF.

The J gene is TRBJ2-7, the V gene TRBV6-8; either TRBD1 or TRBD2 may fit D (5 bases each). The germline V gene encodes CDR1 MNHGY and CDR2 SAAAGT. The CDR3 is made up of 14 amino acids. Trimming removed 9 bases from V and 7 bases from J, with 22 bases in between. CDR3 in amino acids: CASSQAGSPLEQYF. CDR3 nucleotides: TGTGCCAGTTCCCAGGCAGGGAGCCCGCTAGAGCAGTACTTC.

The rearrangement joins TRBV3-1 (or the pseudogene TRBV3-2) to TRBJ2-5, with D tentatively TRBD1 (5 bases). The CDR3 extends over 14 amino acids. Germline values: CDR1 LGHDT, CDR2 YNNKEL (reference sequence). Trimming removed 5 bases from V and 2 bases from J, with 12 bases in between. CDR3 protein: CASSEAGIQETQYF. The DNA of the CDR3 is TGTGCCAGCAGCGAAGCAGGGATACAAGAGACCCAGTACTTC.